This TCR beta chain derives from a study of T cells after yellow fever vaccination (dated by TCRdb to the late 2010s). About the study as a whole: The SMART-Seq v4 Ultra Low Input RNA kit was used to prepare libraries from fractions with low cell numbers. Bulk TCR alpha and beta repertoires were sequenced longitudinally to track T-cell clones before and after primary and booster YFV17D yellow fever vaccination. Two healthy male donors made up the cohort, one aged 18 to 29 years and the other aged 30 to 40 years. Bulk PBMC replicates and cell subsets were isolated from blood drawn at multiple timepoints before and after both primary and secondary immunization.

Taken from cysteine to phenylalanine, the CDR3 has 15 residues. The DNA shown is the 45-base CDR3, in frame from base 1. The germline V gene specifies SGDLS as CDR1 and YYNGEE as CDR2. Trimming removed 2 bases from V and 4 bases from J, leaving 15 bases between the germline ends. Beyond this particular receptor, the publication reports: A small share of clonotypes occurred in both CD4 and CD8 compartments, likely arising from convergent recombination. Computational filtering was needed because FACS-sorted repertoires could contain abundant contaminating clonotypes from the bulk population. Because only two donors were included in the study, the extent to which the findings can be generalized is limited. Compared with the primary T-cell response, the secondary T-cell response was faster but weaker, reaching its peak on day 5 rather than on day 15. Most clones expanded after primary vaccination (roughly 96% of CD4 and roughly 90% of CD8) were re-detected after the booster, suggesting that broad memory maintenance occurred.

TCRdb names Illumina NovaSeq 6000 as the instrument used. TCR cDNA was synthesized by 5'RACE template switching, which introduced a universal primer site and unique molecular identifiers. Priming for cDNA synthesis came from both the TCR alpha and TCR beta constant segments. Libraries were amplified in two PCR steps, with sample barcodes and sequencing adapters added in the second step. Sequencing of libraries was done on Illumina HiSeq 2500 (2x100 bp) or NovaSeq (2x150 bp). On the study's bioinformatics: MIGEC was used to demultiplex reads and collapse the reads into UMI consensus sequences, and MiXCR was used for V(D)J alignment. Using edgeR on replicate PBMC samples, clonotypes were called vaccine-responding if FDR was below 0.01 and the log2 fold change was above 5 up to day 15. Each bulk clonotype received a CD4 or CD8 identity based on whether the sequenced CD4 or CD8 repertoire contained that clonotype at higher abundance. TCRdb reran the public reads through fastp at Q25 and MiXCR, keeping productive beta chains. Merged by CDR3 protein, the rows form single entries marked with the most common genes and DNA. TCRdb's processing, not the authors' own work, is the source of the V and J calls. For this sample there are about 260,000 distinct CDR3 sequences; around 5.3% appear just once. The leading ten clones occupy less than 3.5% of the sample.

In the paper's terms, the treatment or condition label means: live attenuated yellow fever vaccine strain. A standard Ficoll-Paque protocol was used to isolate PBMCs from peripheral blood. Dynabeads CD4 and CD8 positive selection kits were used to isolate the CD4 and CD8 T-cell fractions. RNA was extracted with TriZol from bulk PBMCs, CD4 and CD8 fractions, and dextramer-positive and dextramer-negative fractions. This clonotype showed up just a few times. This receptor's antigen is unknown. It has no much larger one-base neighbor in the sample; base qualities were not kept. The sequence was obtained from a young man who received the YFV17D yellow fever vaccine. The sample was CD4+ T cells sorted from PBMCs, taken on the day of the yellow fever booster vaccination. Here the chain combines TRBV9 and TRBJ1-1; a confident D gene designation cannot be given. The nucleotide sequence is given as TGTGCCAGCAGCGTGGAGCCCAATGGGGTCACTGAAGCTTTCTTT. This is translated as CASSVEPNGVTEAFF.